The present T cell receptor (beta chain) was sequenced within a study of early T cells in non-severe SARS-CoV-2 infection. As for the study in general: From unsorted whole blood, bulk RNA was sequenced, and the chains remained unpaired. Study findings and constraints: The study's VDJdb matching favored anti-spike CD8 responses and missed private and CD4 specificities.

The CDR3 runs to 15 residues. The J segment lost 9 bases and the V segment lost 0 bases, leaving 4 bases of the junction unmatched. Germline-derived CDR1 and CDR2 are SGHRS and YFSETQ. Attached unique molecular identifiers marked individual cDNA molecules. TCRdb called the 5' RACE reads again in MiXCR, with one record for every CDR3 protein. The top ten clones hold roughly 6% of a sample with tens of thousands of distinct CDR3 sequences, roughly 10% of them seen once. To note about this clonotype: As yet, its antigen is unknown.

Sequenced material: whole blood, taken at baseline. This sequence joins TRBV5-1 and TRBJ2-1; 12 nucleotides align to TRBD2. The source of this sequence is an adult who was a healthcare worker with PCR-confirmed SARS-CoV-2 infection or an uninfected control (not recorded which). The CDR3 reads CASSLAVTSGGEQFF. CDR3 coding DNA: TGCGCCAGCAGCTTGGCTGTGACTAGCGGGGGTGAGCAGTTCTTC. The whole variable domain, filled in from reference TRBV5-1 and TRBJ2-1, reads KAGVTQTPRYLIKTRGQQVTLSCSPISGHRSVSWYQQTPGQGLQFLFEYFSETQRNKGNFPGRFSGRQFSNSRSEMNVSTLELGDSALYLCASSLAVTSGGEQFFGPGTRLTVL.